The T cell receptor beta chain under discussion was sequenced for a study of OX40 agonist ivuxolimab in advanced cancers. The wider study: Across the patients, intravenous ivuxolimab was delivered every 2 weeks at 0.01 to 10 mg/kg. A mean age of around 66 years, range roughly 20 to 90, was recorded, and roughly 83% were male. General study points: The specificity for antigen of the expanded peripheral T cells was not determined.

With respect to this clone: What it binds is unknown.

Libraries were prepared by immunoSEQ multiplex PCR; TCRdb keeps only in-frame clonotypes and omits some of them. This table has about 44,000 clones, approximately 88% appearing once. Germline V gives CDR1 LNHDA, CDR2 SQIVND (reference sequence). The V segment lost 5 bases and the J segment 7 bases; nucleotides outside the gene matches: 10. The CDR3 length is 14 residues. Anyone with autoimmune disease history or systemic immunosuppression was excluded. The receptor was isolated from an adult with an advanced solid tumor such as melanoma, head and neck, liver or kidney cancer. Source: CD4+ or CD8+ T cells sorted from blood, taken in a trial of the OX40 agonist ivuxolimab. The chain combines TRBV19 with TRBJ1-1; 7 bases fit TRBD1. The CDR3 spells CASSLTGVSGEAFF. CDR3 DNA sequence: TGTGCCAGTAGTCTCACAGGGGTGTCGGGTGAAGCTTTCTTT. The whole variable domain, filled in from reference TRBV19 and TRBJ1-1, reads DGGITQSPKYLFRKEGQNVTLSCEQNLNHDAMYWYRQDPGQGLRLIYYSQIVNDFQKGDIAEGYSVSREKKESFPLTVTSAQKNPTAFYLCASSLTGVSGEAFFGQGTRLTVV.